This TCR beta chain was observed in a study of blood T cell repertoires in COVID-19. About the research overall: Acute and convalescent COVID-19 samples came from the United States, Italy and Spain. Nucleic acid was either cDNA or gDNA, and it came from T cells, B-cell-depleted T cells, or PBMCs.

Original handling: Reference gene primer amplification yielded estimated nucleated cell counts. Produced via immunoSEQ multiplex PCR; TCRdb's table is partial and in-frame only. For V, J and clone size, that table is used; D and trimming come from the DNA. Of around 140,000 clones in the sample, approximately 90% were seen once. Germline values: CDR1 SNHLY, CDR2 FYNNEI. This CDR3 is 17 amino acids long. V lost 0 bases and J lost 6; bases outside the gene matches: 9. The sequencing input was peripheral blood. The clonotype originates from a woman between 45 and 60 years old with acute or convalescent COVID-19. The chain joins TRBV2 to TRBJ2-2; 8 bases agree with TRBD1. The CDR3 nucleotides are TGTGCCAGCAGTGAAGCGCTTCAAGGACAGGGTGCCGGGGAGCTGTTTTTT. As protein: CASSEALQGQGAGELFF.